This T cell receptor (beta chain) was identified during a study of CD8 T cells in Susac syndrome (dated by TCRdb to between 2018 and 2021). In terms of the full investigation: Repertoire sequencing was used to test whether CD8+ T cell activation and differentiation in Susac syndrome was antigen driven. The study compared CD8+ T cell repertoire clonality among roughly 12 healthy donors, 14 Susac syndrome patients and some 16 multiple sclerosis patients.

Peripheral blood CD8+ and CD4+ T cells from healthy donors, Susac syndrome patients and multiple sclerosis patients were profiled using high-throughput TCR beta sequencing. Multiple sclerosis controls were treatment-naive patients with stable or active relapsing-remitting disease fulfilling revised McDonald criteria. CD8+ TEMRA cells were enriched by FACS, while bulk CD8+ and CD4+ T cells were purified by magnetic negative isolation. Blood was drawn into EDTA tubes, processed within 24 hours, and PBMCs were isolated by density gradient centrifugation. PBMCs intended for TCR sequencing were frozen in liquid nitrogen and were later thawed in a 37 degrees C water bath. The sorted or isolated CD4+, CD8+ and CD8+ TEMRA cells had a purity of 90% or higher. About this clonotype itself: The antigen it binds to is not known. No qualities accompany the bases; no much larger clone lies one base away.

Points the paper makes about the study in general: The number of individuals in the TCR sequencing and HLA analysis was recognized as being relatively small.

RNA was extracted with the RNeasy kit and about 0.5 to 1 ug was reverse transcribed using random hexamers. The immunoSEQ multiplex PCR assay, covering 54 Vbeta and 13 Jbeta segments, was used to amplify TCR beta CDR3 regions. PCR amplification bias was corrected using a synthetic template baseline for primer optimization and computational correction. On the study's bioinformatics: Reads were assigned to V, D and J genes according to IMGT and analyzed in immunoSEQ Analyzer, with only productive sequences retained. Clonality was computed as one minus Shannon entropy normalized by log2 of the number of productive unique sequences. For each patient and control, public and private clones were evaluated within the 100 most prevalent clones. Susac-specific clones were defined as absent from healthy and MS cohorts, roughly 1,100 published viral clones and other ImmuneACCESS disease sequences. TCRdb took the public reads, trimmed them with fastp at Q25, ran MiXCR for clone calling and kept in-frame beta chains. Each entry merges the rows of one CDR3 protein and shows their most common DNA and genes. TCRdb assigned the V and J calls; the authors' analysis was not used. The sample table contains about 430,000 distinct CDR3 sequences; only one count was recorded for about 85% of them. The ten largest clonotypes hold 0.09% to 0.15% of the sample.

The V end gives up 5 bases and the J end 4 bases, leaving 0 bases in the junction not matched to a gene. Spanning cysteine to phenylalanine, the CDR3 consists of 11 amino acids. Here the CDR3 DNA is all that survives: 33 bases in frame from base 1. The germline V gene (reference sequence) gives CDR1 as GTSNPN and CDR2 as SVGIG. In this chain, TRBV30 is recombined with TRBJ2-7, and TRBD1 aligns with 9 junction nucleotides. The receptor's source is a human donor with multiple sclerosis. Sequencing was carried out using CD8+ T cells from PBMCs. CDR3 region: CAWGQGYEQYF. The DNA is TGTGCCTGGGGACAGGGGTACGAGCAGTACTTC.